What follows is one T cell receptor beta chain and its context. As yet, its antigen is unknown. These data are taken from a study of CD8+ T cells in alopecia areata. Across the study: Those treated were given oral tofacitinib at 5 to 10 mg twice daily.

Germline lookup yields CDR1 GTSNPN and CDR2 SVGIG (reference sequence). The CDR3 runs to 15 residues. With 0 bases removed from V and 6 bases from J, the gap between germline ends came to 16 bases. Overall study findings and caveats: Mice gave a clearer picture of TCR sharing than patients did, possibly for HLA-related reasons. Lesional scalp, especially alopecia totalis/universalis, showed higher clonality than normal scalp.

Patients with alopecia areata provided lesional scalp punch biopsies as well as peripheral blood. Investigators isolated RNA and reverse transcribed it into cDNA to act as the sequencing template. Some clones are missing from TCRdb's copy, which holds only in-frame ones; the method was immunoSEQ multiplex PCR. The sample yields about 140,000 clones, about 47% seen once. The chain recombines TRBV30 with TRBJ2-3; tentative D call: TRBD2 (6 bases). The sequenced sample was CD4+ T cells sorted from blood, obtained at week 0. The receptor was derived from a human donor with alopecia areata. Here the CDR3 reads CAWSVTGLLFDTQYF. CDR3 nucleotides: TGTGCCTGGAGTGTAACGGGACTCTTATTCGATACGCAGTATTTT.